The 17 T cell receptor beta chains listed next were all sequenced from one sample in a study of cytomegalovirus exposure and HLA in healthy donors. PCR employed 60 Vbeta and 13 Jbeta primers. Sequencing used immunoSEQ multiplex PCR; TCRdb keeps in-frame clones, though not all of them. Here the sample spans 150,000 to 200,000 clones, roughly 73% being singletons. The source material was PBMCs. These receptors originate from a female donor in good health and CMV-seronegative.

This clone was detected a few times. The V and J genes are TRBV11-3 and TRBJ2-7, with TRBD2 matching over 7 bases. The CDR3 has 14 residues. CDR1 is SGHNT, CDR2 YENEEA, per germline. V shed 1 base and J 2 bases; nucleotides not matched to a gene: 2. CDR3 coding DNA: TGTGCCAGCAGCTTAGGCGCGGGAGCCTACGAGCAGTACTTC. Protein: CASSLGAGAYEQYF. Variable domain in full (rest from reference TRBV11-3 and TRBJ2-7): EAGVVQSPRYKIIEKKQPVAFWCNPISGHNTLYWYLQNLGQGPELLIRYENEEAVDDSQLPKDRFSAERLKGVDSTLKIQPAELGDSAVYLCASSLGAGAYEQYFGPGTRLTVT.

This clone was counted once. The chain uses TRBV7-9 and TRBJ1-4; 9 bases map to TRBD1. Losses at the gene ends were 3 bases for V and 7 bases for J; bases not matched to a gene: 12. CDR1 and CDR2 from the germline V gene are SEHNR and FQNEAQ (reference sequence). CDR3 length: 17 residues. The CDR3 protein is CASSFQTPGQGGEKLFF. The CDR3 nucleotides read TGTGCCAGCAGCTTCCAGACACCGGGACAGGGTGGTGAAAAACTGTTTTTT.

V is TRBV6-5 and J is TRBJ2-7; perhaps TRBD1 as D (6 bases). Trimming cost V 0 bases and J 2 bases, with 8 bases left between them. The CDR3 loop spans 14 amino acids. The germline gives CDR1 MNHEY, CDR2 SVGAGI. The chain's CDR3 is CASSYSRGTYEQYF. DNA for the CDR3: TGTGCCAGCAGTTACTCCAGGGGTACCTACGAGCAGTACTTC.

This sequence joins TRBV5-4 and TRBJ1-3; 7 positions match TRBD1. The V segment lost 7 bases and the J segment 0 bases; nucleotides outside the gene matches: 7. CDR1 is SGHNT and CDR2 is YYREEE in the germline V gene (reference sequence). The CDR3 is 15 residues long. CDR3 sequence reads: CASGTEGGSGNTIYF. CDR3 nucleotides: TGTGCCAGCGGGACAGAGGGAGGCTCTGGAAACACCATATATTTT.

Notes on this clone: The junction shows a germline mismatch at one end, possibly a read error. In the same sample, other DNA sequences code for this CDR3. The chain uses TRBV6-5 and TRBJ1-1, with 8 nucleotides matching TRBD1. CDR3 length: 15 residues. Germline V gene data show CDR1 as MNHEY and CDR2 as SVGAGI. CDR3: CASGRQGNKNAEAFF. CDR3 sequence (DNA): TGCGCCAGCGGAAGACAGGGGAATAAAAATGCTGAAGCTTTCTTT.

CDR3 in amino acids: CASRYPPRTGVGETQYF. DNA of the CDR3: TGTGCCAGCAGATACCCCCCCCGGACAGGGGTTGGAGAGACCCAGTACTTC. This chain joins TRBV25-1 and TRBJ2-5; 9 positions agree with TRBD1. The CDR3 is made up of 17 amino acids. Per the germline V gene, CDR1 is MGHDK and CDR2 is SYGVNS. Germline trimming cut 6 bases from V and 4 bases from J; bases unmatched to any gene: 15.

The CDR3, as DNA: TGCGCCAGCAGCCTATCCGGGAGAGGTAATGAGCAGTTCTTC. This gives the protein CASSLSGRGNEQFF. The chain links TRBV5-1 to TRBJ2-1, with D tentatively TRBD2 (6 bases). V was clipped by 4 bases and J by 7 bases, with 15 bases between them. This CDR3 is built from 14 residues. The V gene's germline CDR1 is SGHRS and CDR2 YFSETQ.

The CDR3 DNA reads TGTGCCAGCAGCTTACTAGCGGGGGTCATCACCGGGGAGCTGTTTTTT. This sequence encodes CASSLLAGVITGELFF. This sequence joins TRBV7-6 and TRBJ2-2; 10 bases fit TRBD2. CDR3 length: 16 amino acids. V trimming: 2 bases; J trimming: 4 bases; junction bases outside the gene matches: 4. Germline loops: CDR1 SGHVS, CDR2 FNYEAQ.

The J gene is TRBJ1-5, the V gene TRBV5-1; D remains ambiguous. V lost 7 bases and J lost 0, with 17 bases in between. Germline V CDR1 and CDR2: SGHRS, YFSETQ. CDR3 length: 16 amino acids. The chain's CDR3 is CASAPGEGNSNQPQHF. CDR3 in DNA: TGCGCCAGCGCCCCTGGTGAGGGAAATAGCAATCAGCCCCAGCATTTT.

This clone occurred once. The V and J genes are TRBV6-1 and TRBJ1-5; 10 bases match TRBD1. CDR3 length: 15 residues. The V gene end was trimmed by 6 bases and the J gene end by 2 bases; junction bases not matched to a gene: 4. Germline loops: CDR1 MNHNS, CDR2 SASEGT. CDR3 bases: TGTGCCAGCAGCGCCGGGACAGGGGGCAATCAGCCCCAGCATTTT. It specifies CASSAGTGGNQPQHF.

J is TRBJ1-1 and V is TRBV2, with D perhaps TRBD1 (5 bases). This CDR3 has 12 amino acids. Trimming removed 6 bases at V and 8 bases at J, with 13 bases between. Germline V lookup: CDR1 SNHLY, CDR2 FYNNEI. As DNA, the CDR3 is TGTGCCAGCAGATTTGGAGGGACCGAAGCTTTCTTT. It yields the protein CASRFGGTEAFF.

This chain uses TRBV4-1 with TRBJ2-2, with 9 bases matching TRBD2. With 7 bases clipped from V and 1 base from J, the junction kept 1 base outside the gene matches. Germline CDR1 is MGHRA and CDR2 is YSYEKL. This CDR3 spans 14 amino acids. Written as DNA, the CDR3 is TGCGCCAGCACAGCGGGAGGGAACACCGGGGAGCTGTTTTTT. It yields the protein CASTAGGNTGELFF.

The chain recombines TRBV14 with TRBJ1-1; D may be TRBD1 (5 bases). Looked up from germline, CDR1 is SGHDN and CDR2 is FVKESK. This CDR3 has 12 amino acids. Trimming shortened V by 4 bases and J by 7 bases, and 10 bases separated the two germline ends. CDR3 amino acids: CASSPGQVEAFF. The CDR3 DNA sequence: TGTGCCAGCAGCCCAGGACAAGTTGAAGCTTTCTTT.

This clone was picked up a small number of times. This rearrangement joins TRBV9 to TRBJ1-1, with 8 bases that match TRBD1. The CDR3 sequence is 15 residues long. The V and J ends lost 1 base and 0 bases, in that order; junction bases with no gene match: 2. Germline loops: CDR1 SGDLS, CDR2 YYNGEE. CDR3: CASSVSGGLNTEAFF. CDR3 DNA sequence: TGTGCCAGCAGCGTATCAGGGGGCCTGAACACTGAAGCTTTCTTT.

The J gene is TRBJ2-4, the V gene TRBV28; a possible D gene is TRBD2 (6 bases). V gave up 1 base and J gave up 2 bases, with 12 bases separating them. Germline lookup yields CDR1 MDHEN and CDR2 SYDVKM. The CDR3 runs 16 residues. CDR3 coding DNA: TGTGCCAGCAGTTTATTTGGGGGGTTGACCAAAAACATTCAGTACTTC. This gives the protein CASSLFGGLTKNIQYF.

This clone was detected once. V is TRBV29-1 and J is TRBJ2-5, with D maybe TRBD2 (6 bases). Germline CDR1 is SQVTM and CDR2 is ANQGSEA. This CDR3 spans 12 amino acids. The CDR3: CSVQSGQETQYF. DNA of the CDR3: TGCAGTGTCCAGAGCGGGCAAGAGACCCAGTACTTC.

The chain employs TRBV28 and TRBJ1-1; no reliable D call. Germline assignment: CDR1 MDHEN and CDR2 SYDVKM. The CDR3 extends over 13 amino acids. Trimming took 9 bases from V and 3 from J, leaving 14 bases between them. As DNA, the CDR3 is TGTGCCAGTTACTCAGGCACAGACACTGAAGCTTTCTTT. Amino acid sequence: CASYSGTDTEAFF.